This paragraph reports one T cell receptor (beta chain). The data were obtained in a study of cytomegalovirus exposure and HLA in healthy donors. In germline, CDR1 is SNHLY, CDR2 FYNNEI. This CDR3 contains 16 residues. After removal of 4 bases from V and 2 bases from J, the junction contained 7 bases not matched to a gene. Clones were read by immunoSEQ multiplex PCR, and TCRdb kept only the in-frame ones, dropping some. The repertoire holds around 300,000 clones, with around 90% as singletons. The chain has TRBV2 and TRBJ1-5; 8 bases fit TRBD1. Sequencing used PBMCs. The sequence was obtained from a man in his thirties or forties in good health and CMV-seronegative. The CDR3 nucleotides are TGTGCCAGCAGTGTTGGGACAGGAGCCCGCAATCAGCCCCAGCATTTT. Translated: CASSVGTGARNQPQHF.